This record looks at one T cell receptor (beta chain) sequence and its context. This sample was taken from a study of blood T cell repertoires in COVID-19. Study-wide background: There were acute and convalescent COVID-19 samples, and they came from the United States, Italy and Spain. Nucleic acid was either cDNA or gDNA, and it came from T cells, B-cell-depleted T cells, or PBMCs.

As handled by the study authors: Reference gene primers were amplified, and this amplification served to estimate nucleated cell counts. Clones were read by immunoSEQ multiplex PCR, and TCRdb kept only the in-frame ones, dropping some. D and trimming come from the DNA, and the V and J calls and clone size come from that table. The sample lists 110,000 to 150,000 clones, under 90% occurring once. CDR1 and CDR2 from the germline V gene are LNHNV and YYDKDF (reference sequence). The CDR3 sequence is 14 residues long. V gave up 6 bases and J gave up 4 bases, with 13 bases separating them. The sequencing sample was made of peripheral blood. This sequence originates from a human donor in a cohort sampled during active COVID-19. This chain joins TRBV15 and TRBJ1-3; D possibly corresponds to TRBD1 (6 bases). The CDR3 DNA follows: TGTGCCACCAGGCCGACAGGCCGGGGAAACACCATATATTTT. This encodes CATRPTGRGNTIYF.